This T cell receptor beta chain was documented in a study of T cell responses to AZD1222 COVID-19 vaccine. Whole-study findings and limits: Just six AZD1222 recipients tested seropositive at baseline.

TCRdb keeps only in-frame clones here, not all; method: immunoSEQ multiplex PCR. The sample includes fewer than 130,000 clones, 88% of them seen just once. The CDR3 loop spans 12 amino acids. V was shortened by 6 bases and J by 4 bases, with 8 bases between the two germline ends. CDR1 and CDR2 from the germline V gene are SGHAT and FQNNGV. Comment on this clone: Its cognate antigen is unknown.

The specimen comprised peripheral blood, sampled on day 0 of AZD1222 vaccination. The chain joins TRBV11-2 to TRBJ2-3; D is unresolved. The TCR was taken from an adult in good health. DNA of the CDR3: TGTGCCAGCAGGGGTGGGGCAGATACGCAGTATTTT. Amino acids: CASRGGADTQYF. The complete variable domain, with remaining parts taken from reference TRBV11-2 and TRBJ2-3, reads EAGVAQSPRYKIIEKRQSVAFWCNPISGHATLYWYQQILGQGPKLLIQFQNNGVVDDSQLPKDRFSAERLKGVDSTLKIQPAKLEDSAVYLCASRGGADTQYFGPGTRLTVL.